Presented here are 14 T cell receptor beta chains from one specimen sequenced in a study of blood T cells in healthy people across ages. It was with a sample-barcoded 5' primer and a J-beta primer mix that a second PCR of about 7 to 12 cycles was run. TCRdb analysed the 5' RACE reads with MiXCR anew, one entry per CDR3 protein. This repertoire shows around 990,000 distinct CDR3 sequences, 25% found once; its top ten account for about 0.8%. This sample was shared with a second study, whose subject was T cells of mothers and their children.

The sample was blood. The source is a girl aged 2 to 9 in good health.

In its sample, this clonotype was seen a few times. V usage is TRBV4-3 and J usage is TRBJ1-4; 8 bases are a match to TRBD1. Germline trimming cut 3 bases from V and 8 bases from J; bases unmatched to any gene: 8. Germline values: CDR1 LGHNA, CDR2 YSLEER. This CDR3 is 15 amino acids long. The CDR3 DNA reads TGCGCCAGCAGCCACCCACAGGGGGAAGAAGAAAAACTGTTTTTT. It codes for CASSHPQGEEEKLFF.

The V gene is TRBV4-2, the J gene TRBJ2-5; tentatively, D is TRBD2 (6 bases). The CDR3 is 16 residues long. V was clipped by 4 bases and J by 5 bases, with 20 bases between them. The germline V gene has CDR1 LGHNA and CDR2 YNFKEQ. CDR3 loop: CASSPQEGLDGETQYF. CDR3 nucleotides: TGTGCCAGCAGCCCCCAGGAGGGCCTCGATGGTGAGACCCAGTACTTC.

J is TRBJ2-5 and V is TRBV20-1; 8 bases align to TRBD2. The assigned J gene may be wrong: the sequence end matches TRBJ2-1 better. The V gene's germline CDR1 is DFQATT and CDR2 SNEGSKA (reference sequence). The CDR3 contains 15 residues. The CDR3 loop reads CSAQGGSGTDNEQFF. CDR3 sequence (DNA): TGCAGTGCACAAGGAGGTAGCGGGACCGACAATGAGCAGTTCTTC.

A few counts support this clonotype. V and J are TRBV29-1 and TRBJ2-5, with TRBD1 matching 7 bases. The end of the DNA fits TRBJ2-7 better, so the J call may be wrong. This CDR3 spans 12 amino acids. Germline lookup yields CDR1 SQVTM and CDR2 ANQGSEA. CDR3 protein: CSVRTGQYEQYF. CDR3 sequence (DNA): TGCAGCGTCCGGACAGGACAATACGAGCAGTACTTC.

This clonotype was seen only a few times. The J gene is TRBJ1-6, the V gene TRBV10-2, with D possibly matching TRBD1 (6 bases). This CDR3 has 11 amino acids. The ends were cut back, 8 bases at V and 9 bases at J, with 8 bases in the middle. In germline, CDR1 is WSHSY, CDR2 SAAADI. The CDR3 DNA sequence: TGCGCCAGCGGGGGCATTTCACCCCTCCACTTT. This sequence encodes CASGGISPLHF.

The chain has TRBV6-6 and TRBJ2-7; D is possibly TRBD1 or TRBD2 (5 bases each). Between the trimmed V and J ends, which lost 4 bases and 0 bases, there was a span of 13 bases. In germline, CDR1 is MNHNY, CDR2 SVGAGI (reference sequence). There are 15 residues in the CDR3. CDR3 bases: TGTGCCAGCAGTTTCGAGGGACCGCCCTCCTACGAGCAGTACTTC. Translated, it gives CASSFEGPPSYEQYF.

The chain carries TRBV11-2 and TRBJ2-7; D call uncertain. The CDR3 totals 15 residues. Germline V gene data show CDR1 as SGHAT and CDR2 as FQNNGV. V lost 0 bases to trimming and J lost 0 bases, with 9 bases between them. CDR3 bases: TGTGCCAGCAGCTTAGACAGGTTGAGCTCCTACGAGCAGTACTTC. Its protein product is CASSLDRLSSYEQYF.

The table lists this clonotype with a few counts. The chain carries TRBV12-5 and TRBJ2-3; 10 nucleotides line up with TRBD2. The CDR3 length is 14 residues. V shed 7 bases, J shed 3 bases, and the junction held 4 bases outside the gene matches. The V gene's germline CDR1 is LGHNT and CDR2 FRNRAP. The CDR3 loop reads CASAQLAGTDTQYF. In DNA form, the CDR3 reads TGTGCTAGTGCCCAACTAGCGGGGACAGATACGCAGTATTTT.

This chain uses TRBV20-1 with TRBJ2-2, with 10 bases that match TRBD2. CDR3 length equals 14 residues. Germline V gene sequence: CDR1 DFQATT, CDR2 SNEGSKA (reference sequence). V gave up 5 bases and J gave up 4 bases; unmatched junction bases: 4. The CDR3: CSAGVAGGTGELFF. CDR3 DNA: TGCAGTGCTGGGGTAGCGGGGGGCACCGGGGAGCTGTTTTTT.

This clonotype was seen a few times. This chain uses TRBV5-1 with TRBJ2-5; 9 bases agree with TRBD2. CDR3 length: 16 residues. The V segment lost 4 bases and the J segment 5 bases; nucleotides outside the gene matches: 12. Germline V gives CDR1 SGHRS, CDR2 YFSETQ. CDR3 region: CASSPERGEITETQYF. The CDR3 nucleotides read TGCGCCAGCAGCCCCGAGCGGGGGGAGATAACGGAGACCCAGTACTTC.

The CDR3 reads CASSPADSNQPQHF. The CDR3 DNA reads as TGTGCCAGCTCACCCGCAGATAGCAATCAGCCCCAGCATTTT. V gene TRBV18 combines with J gene TRBJ1-5; no reliable D call. V was cut by 3 bases and J by 0 bases, with 6 bases left in between. CDR3 length: 14 amino acids. The germline gives CDR1 KGHSH, CDR2 LQKENI.

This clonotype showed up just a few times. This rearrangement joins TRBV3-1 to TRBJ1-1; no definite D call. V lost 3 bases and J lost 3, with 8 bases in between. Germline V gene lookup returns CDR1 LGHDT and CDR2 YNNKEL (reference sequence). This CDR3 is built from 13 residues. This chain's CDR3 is CASSQTSDTEAFF. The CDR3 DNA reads TGTGCCAGCAGCCAGACGAGCGACACTGAAGCTTTCTTT.

The CDR3 nucleotides are TGCAGTGCAAGACCGGGGGGAGTCGAGACCCAGTACTTC. As protein: CSARPGGVETQYF. The chain employs TRBV20-1 and TRBJ2-5; 7 bases are a match to TRBD2. The V and J ends lost 6 bases and 5 bases, in that order; junction bases with no gene match: 9. Germline CDR1 is DFQATT and CDR2 is SNEGSKA (reference sequence). The CDR3 runs to 13 residues.

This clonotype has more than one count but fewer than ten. CDR3 nucleotide sequence: TGCGCCAGCAGCCAAGATTTTCCGGCCCGTCCATATGGCTACACCTTC. This translates into CASSQDFPARPYGYTF. The chain couples TRBV4-3 to TRBJ1-2, with no clear D. The ends were cut back, 0 bases at V and 5 bases at J, with 16 bases in the middle. Germline assignment: CDR1 LGHNA and CDR2 YSLEER. This CDR3 is 16 amino acids long.